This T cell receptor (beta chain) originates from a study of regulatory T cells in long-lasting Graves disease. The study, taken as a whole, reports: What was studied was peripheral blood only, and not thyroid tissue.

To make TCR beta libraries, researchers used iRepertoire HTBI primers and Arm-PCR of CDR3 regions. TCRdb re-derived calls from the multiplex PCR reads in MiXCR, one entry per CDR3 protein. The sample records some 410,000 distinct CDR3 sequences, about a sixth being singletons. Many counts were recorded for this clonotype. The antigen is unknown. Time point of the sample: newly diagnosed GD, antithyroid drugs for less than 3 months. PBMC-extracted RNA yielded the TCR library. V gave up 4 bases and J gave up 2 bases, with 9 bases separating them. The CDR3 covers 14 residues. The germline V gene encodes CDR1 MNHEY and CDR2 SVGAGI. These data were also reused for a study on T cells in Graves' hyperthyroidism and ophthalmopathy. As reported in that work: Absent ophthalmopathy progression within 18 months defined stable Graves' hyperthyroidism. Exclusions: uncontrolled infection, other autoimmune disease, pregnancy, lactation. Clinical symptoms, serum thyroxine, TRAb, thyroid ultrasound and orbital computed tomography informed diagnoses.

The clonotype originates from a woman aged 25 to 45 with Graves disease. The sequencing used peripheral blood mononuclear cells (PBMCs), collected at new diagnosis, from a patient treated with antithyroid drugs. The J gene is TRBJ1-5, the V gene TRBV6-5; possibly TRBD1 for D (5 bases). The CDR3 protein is CASSSPGGNQPQHF. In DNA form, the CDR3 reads TGTGCCAGCAGTTCTCCGGGGGGCAATCAGCCCCAGCATTTT.